These 32 T cell receptor beta chains originate from one sample sequenced in a study of a mutant IDH1 vaccine in newly diagnosed glioma (dated by TCRdb to about 2021). No antigen has been assigned to these receptors. The library was generated by the immunoSEQ multiplex PCR assay. The table was pulled from immuneACCESS by TCRdb, which kept in-frame rearrangements only. Such tables lose some clones; where checked, under half of the loss comes from unresolved V genes, and the rest has no known cause. The sample table shows 70,000 to 100,000 clones, and roughly 90% are seen once. The leading ten clones occupy about 0.61% of the sample. The intended sense of this specimen's time point label: week 5, during vaccination. A 20-mer mutant IDH1 peptide at 300 micrograms in Montanide made up each vaccine dose, which was injected subcutaneously together with topical imiquimod. Material: PBMCs, obtained from a glioma patient whose treatment included an IDH1 peptide vaccine. The receptors derive from a woman aged 45-65 years with glioma.

The V and J genes are TRBV5-1 and TRBJ2-3; no clear D. Germline CDR1 and CDR2: SGHRS and YFSETQ. This CDR3 spans 14 amino acids. The V and J ends lost 2 bases and 0 bases respectively, with 7 bases between them. CDR3 residues: CASSFRSSTDTQYF. Written as DNA, the CDR3 is TGCGCCAGCAGCTTTAGATCTAGCACAGATACGCAGTATTTT. Full variable domain (rest looked up from reference TRBV5-1 and TRBJ2-3): KAGVTQTPRYLIKTRGQQVTLSCSPISGHRSVSWYQQTPGQGLQFLFEYFSETQRNKGNFPGRFSGRQFSNSRSEMNVSTLELGDSALYLCASSFRSSTDTQYFGPGTRLTVL.

The sample holds one count of this clone. This rearrangement joins TRBV5-1 to TRBJ2-1; 7 positions match TRBD2. From germline, CDR1 is SGHRS and CDR2 YFSETQ. Trimming took 0 bases from V and 9 from J; bases not matched to a gene: 6. This CDR3 is 14 amino acids long. CDR3 sequence (DNA): TGCGCCAGCAGCTTGGCCGCGGGAGTTGGTGAGCAGTTCTTC. This translates into CASSLAAGVGEQFF. The full variable domain, completed using reference TRBV5-1 and TRBJ2-1, is KAGVTQTPRYLIKTRGQQVTLSCSPISGHRSVSWYQQTPGQGLQFLFEYFSETQRNKGNFPGRFSGRQFSNSRSEMNVSTLELGDSALYLCASSLAAGVGEQFFGPGTRLTVL.

The gene calls are TRBV6-5 and TRBJ2-3; no clear D. Germline V lookup: CDR1 MNHEY, CDR2 SVGAGI. The V end lost 10 bases, the J end lost 2 bases, and 13 bases lay between the germline ends. The CDR3 has 13 residues. The CDR3 nucleotides read TGTGCCACCCATAGGCCTGACACAGATACGCAGTATTTT. Encoded protein: CATHRPDTDTQYF.

V and J are TRBV6-6 and TRBJ2-7; the match to TRBD1 covers 9 bases. The J segment lost 0 bases and the V segment lost 6 bases, leaving 6 bases of the junction unmatched. The CDR3 sequence is 15 residues long. Germline V gene data show CDR1 as MNHNY and CDR2 as SVGAGI (reference sequence). CDR3 loop: CASRPPGQGSYEQYF. The CDR3 coding sequence is TGTGCCAGCAGACCCCCGGGACAGGGCTCCTACGAGCAGTACTTC.

This clone was picked up a small number of times. J is TRBJ1-4 and V is TRBV10-3; D remains ambiguous. The germline V gene has CDR1 ENHRY and CDR2 SYGVKD. The CDR3 totals 12 residues. Trimming took off 9 bases at V and 0 bases at J, with 5 bases between the two ends. CDR3 amino acids: CAIAPTNEKLFF. As DNA, the CDR3 is TGTGCCATAGCGCCAACTAATGAAAAACTGTTTTTT.

The rearrangement uses TRBV19 and TRBJ1-5; 10 bases fit TRBD1. After removal of 6 bases from V and 0 bases from J, the junction contained 8 bases not matched to a gene. The CDR3 has 17 amino acids. Germline-derived CDR1 and CDR2 are LNHDA and SQIVND (reference sequence). The CDR3 coding sequence is TGTGCCAGTAGCCTGATGACAGGGGGCCATAGCAATCAGCCCCAGCATTTT. It specifies CASSLMTGGHSNQPQHF.

This chain links TRBV6-5 with TRBJ1-5, with D hard to call. Germline CDR1 MNHEY, CDR2 SVGAGI. The CDR3 contains 14 residues. V dropped 2 bases and J dropped 0 bases, with 5 bases sitting between them. CDR3 residues: CASSYRFSNQPQHF. CDR3 coding DNA: TGTGCCAGCAGTTACAGGTTTAGCAATCAGCCCCAGCATTTT.

V usage is TRBV5-4 and J usage is TRBJ2-5; 7 positions match TRBD2. The CDR3 covers 20 residues. J lost 9 bases, V lost 2 bases, and 28 bases had no gene match. The germline CDR1 and CDR2 sequences are SGHNT and YYREEE (reference sequence). The CDR3, as DNA: TGTGCCAGCAGCTTAGGCCCCCAAGGGCGGGGGACCAATATCGGCAGGCCCCAGTACTTC. Protein sequence: CASSLGPQGRGTNIGRPQYF. Drawing the rest from reference TRBV5-4 and TRBJ2-5, the complete variable domain is ETGVTQSPTHLIKTRGQQVTLRCSSQSGHNTVSWYQQALGQGPQFIFQYYREEENGRGNFPPRFSGLQFPNYSSELNVNALELDDSALYLCASSLGPQGRGTNIGRPQYFGPGTRLLVL.

This clone occurred once. The genes are TRBV15 and TRBJ2-7, with 8 bases identical to TRBD2. This CDR3 is built from 15 residues. Germline V gene lookup returns CDR1 LNHNV and CDR2 YYDKDF (reference sequence). Trimming removed 0 bases from V and 6 bases from J; junction bases left unmatched: 7. CDR3: CATSREGLVTGEQYF. The DNA of the CDR3 is TGTGCCACCAGCAGAGAGGGACTAGTTACAGGCGAGCAGTACTTC.

The J gene is TRBJ2-3, the V gene TRBV28; 12 bases match TRBD2. With V trimmed by 6 bases and J by 6 bases, 7 bases remained unmatched. In germline, CDR1 is MDHEN, CDR2 SYDVKM. The CDR3 contains 15 residues. The CDR3 region is CASRGTSGPWDTQYF. DNA of the CDR3: TGTGCCAGCAGAGGGACTAGCGGGCCTTGGGATACGCAGTATTTT.

The rearrangement links TRBV5-1 to TRBJ2-3, with D tentatively TRBD2 (6 bases). CDR3 size: 16 residues. The germline V gene has CDR1 SGHRS and CDR2 YFSETQ. V was pared by 3 bases and J by 7 bases, with 21 bases between. CDR3 protein: CASSSNLDGGEYTQYF. Written as DNA, the CDR3 is TGCGCCAGCAGCTCTAACTTGGACGGAGGGGAATATACGCAGTATTTT.

The rearrangement links TRBV27 to TRBJ2-3, with TRBD2 as a possible D gene (6 bases). V lost 4 bases to trimming and J lost 0 bases, with 17 bases between them. The CDR3 is 17 residues long. CDR1 and CDR2 from the germline V gene are MNHEY and SMNVEV (reference sequence). CDR3: CASSSRTPGVSTDTQYF. The CDR3, as DNA: TGTGCCAGCAGTTCAAGGACGCCGGGGGTTAGCACAGATACGCAGTATTTT.

The chain is built from TRBV19 and TRBJ2-3; D possibly corresponds to TRBD2 (6 bases). This CDR3 contains 13 residues. Per the germline V gene, CDR1 is LNHDA and CDR2 is SQIVND (reference sequence). Trimming left V 8 bases short and J 2 bases short, with 11 bases between. The CDR3 sequence is CASRREPTDTQYF. The DNA for the CDR3 is TGTGCCAGTCGACGGGAGCCCACAGATACGCAGTATTTT. Combining the CDR3 with reference TRBV19 and TRBJ2-3 gives the whole variable domain DGGITQSPKYLFRKEGQNVTLSCEQNLNHDAMYWYRQDPGQGLRLIYYSQIVNDFQKGDIAEGYSVSREKKESFPLTVTSAQKNPTAFYLCASRREPTDTQYFGPGTRLTVL.

This rearrangement joins TRBV7-9 to TRBJ2-3; D possibly uses TRBD1 or TRBD2 (6 bases each). This CDR3 contains 16 residues. The V and J ends lost 1 base and 4 bases respectively, with 15 bases between them. Germline V gives CDR1 SEHNR, CDR2 FQNEAQ (reference sequence). The CDR3 DNA reads TGTGCCAGCAGCTTAGTGAGGGGGGATTGGGCAGATACGCAGTATTTT. It encodes CASSLVRGDWADTQYF.

V and J are TRBV6-4 and TRBJ1-5; D ambiguous. Germline CDR1 is MRHNA and CDR2 is SNTAGT. Trimming shortened V by 3 bases and J by 4 bases, and 13 bases separated the two germline ends. CDR3 size: 15 residues. CDR3 sequence: CASSESGGRNQPQHF. CDR3 DNA sequence: TGTGCCAGCAGTGAGAGTGGTGGCAGGAATCAGCCCCAGCATTTT.

This clone has just a few counts. The V and J genes are TRBV7-9 and TRBJ2-2; D ambiguous. Trimming pared 5 bases from V and 8 bases from J, leaving 0 bases between. Germline V CDR1 and CDR2: SEHNR, FQNEAQ (reference sequence). CDR3 length: 9 residues. The CDR3 DNA sequence: TGTGCCAGCAGCGGGGAGCTGTTTTTT. It encodes CASSGELFF. The full variable domain, in which reference TRBV7-9 and TRBJ2-2 provide the parts outside the CDR3, is DTGVSQNPRHKITKRGQNVTFRCDPISEHNRLYWYRQTLGQGPEFLTYFQNEAQLEKSRLLSDRFSAERPKGSFSTLEIQRTEQGDSAMYLCASSGELFFGEGSRLTVL.

This chain links TRBV10-1 with TRBJ2-1; D unresolved. Trimming cost V 0 bases and J 4 bases, with 13 bases left between them. This CDR3 contains 16 residues. The V gene's germline CDR1 is WNHNN and CDR2 SYGVQD (reference sequence). CDR3 loop: CASSESYSGPYNEQFF. In DNA, the CDR3 is TGCGCCAGCAGTGAGTCGTACAGTGGGCCGTACAATGAGCAGTTCTTC.

The chain joins TRBV13 to TRBJ1-2, with 7 positions matching TRBD1. Germline trimming cut 0 bases from V and 6 bases from J; bases unmatched to any gene: 7. CDR3 length: 15 amino acids. The germline V gene encodes CDR1 PRHDT and CDR2 FYEKMQ (reference sequence). CDR3 coding DNA: TGTGCCAGCAGCTTAGGTAGGGGGCGGTTAAATGGCTACACCTTC. It yields the protein CASSLGRGRLNGYTF. Full variable domain (outside the CDR3, taken from reference TRBV13 and TRBJ1-2): AAGVIQSPRHLIKEKRETATLKCYPIPRHDTVYWYQQGPGQDPQFLISFYEKMQSDKGSIPDRFSAQQFSDYHSELNMSSLELGDSALYFCASSLGRGRLNGYTFGSGTRLTVV.

V and J are TRBV5-1 and TRBJ2-2; TRBD2 aligns across 9 bases. V trimming: 0 bases; J trimming: 5 bases; junction bases outside the gene matches: 2. The germline gives CDR1 SGHRS, CDR2 YFSETQ. CDR3 length: 15 amino acids. Here the CDR3 reads CASSLGTSVTGELFF. The DNA for the CDR3 is TGCGCCAGCAGCTTGGGGACTAGCGTTACCGGGGAGCTGTTTTTT.

The count of this clone is one. Germline and junction disagree at one end, which may indicate a read error. The chain has TRBV2 and TRBJ2-7, with TRBD1 identical over 8 bases. The CDR3 totals 11 residues. Germline CDR1 and CDR2: SNHLY and FYNNEI. DNA of the CDR3: TGTGCCAGCGGGACAGGCCCTTTAACGGACTTC. This gives the protein CASGTGPLTDF. The entire variable domain, with the rest obtained from reference TRBV2 and TRBJ2-7, is as follows: EPEVTQTPSHQVTQMGQEVILRCVPISNHLYFYWYRQILGQKVEFLVSFYNNEISEKSEIFDDQFSVERPDGSNFTLKIRSTKLEDSAMYFCASGTGPLTDFGPGTRLTVT.

The chain joins TRBV9 to TRBJ2-4, with TRBD2 identical over 9 bases. This CDR3 contains 20 residues. The V segment lost 0 bases and the J segment 1 base; nucleotides outside the gene matches: 14. Germline loops: CDR1 SGDLS, CDR2 YYNGEE. CDR3 DNA: TGTGCCAGCAGCGTAGGTGCTGGCGGGAGGGCCGGGGGGGCCAAAAACATTCAGTACTTC. It is translated as CASSVGAGGRAGGAKNIQYF.

The chain carries TRBV4-1 and TRBJ1-3; D gene unclear. The CDR3 loop spans 12 amino acids. The germline gives CDR1 MGHRA, CDR2 YSYEKL. V lost 4 bases, J lost 4 bases, and 5 bases lay in between. CDR3 residues: CASSPQGNTIYF. The CDR3, as DNA: TGCGCCAGCAGCCCTCAGGGAAACACCATATATTTT.

The chain joins TRBV29-1 to TRBJ2-1; TRBD1 or TRBD2 may be the D gene (7 bases each). Germline values: CDR1 SQVTM, CDR2 ANQGSEA. V was trimmed by 7 bases and J by 4 bases, leaving 17 bases between them. CDR3 length: 14 residues. The DNA of the CDR3 is TGCAGCGCCAGGGGGGGGGCCCTTTACAATGAGCAGTTCTTC. As protein: CSARGGALYNEQFF.

The V call is TRBV5-1, the J call TRBJ2-5; possibly TRBD1 or TRBD2 for D (6 bases each). CDR1 and CDR2 from the germline V gene are SGHRS and YFSETQ. The germline V and J ends were trimmed by 4 bases and 2 bases, with 9 bases remaining between them. The CDR3 runs 13 residues. The CDR3 nucleotides are TGCGCCAGCAGCGGGGGGCCTCAAGAGACCCAGTACTTC. It is translated as CASSGGPQETQYF.

The chain is built from TRBV5-1 and TRBJ2-5; a weak D match, TRBD1 (5 bases). The J call is in doubt because the DNA end fits TRBJ2-7 better. Germline V CDR1 and CDR2: SGHRS, YFSETQ. The CDR3 runs 14 residues. For the CDR3, the DNA is TGCGCCAGCAGCTTGGGGGGCAGTGGCTACGAGCAGTACTTC. This codes for CASSLGGSGYEQYF.

The chain has TRBV18 and TRBJ1-3; the match to TRBD1 covers 7 bases. The V and J ends lost 4 bases and 5 bases, in that order; junction bases with no gene match: 8. The CDR3 runs to 15 residues. Germline CDR1 is KGHSH and CDR2 is LQKENI. This chain's CDR3 is CASSLTGALRNTIYF. CDR3 nucleotides: TGTGCCAGCTCACTTACAGGGGCCCTGAGAAACACCATATATTTT.

The genes are TRBV20-1 and TRBJ2-5; D not certain. The last part of the DNA fits TRBJ2-7 better; the J call may be wrong. This CDR3 comprises 10 residues. CDR1 is DFQATT, CDR2 SNEGSKA, per germline (reference sequence). The CDR3 loop is CSARAHEQYF. CDR3 nucleotide sequence: TGCAGTGCTAGAGCGCACGAGCAGTACTTC.

The chain is built from TRBV11-2 and TRBJ1-2; 8 bases map to TRBD1. Losses at the gene ends were 3 bases for V and 6 bases for J; bases not matched to a gene: 6. The CDR3 runs 14 residues. Germline-derived CDR1 and CDR2 are SGHAT and FQNNGV. CDR3 residues: CASSLNRQGNGYTF. In DNA form, the CDR3 reads TGTGCCAGCAGCTTGAATAGACAGGGGAATGGCTACACCTTC.

The genes are TRBV15 and TRBJ2-2; 8 bases agree with TRBD2. Germline loops: CDR1 LNHNV, CDR2 YYDKDF (reference sequence). Trimming removed 5 bases from V and 5 bases from J; junction bases left unmatched: 7. CDR3 length: 15 residues. CDR3 amino acids: CATSRSGRETGELFF. For the CDR3, the DNA is TGTGCCACCAGCCGGAGCGGGAGAGAAACCGGGGAGCTGTTTTTT.

The chain is built from TRBV7-9 and TRBJ1-1; weak D call: TRBD1 (5 bases). V was cut by 6 bases and J by 6 bases, with 14 bases left in between. The germline V gene encodes CDR1 SEHNR and CDR2 FQNEAQ (reference sequence). This CDR3 is 13 amino acids long. In DNA form, the CDR3 reads TGTGCCAGCAGACCTGGGGGGGGAGCTGAAGCTTTCTTT. This sequence encodes CASRPGGGAEAFF.

This clone was counted a single time. The sample carries other DNA sequences with the same CDR3. The V gene is TRBV27, the J gene TRBJ2-6, with 8 nucleotides matching TRBD1. This CDR3 is 18 amino acids long. V lost 2 bases and J lost 0; bases outside the gene matches: 6. The V gene's germline CDR1 is MNHEY and CDR2 SMNVEV (reference sequence). The CDR3 region has the DNA TGTGCCAGCAGTTTACGCCCACAGGGGGACTCTGGGGCCAACGTCCTGACTTTC. Its protein is CASSLRPQGDSGANVLTF.

The rearrangement links TRBV4-2 to TRBJ1-6; D is ambiguous. V was pared by 5 bases and J by 4 bases, with 12 bases between. The CDR3 has 15 residues. Germline-derived CDR1 and CDR2 are LGHNA and YNFKEQ. The CDR3 loop is CASSDVQMYNSPLHF. The CDR3 DNA follows: TGTGCCAGCAGCGACGTACAGATGTATAATTCACCCCTCCACTTT.